This paragraph covers one T cell receptor (beta chain) sequence. The antigen is undetermined. The CDR3 end is not reached by the read, which stops 3 residues before it; the germline J gene fills it in. Sequenced by immunoSEQ multiplex PCR; TCRdb stores in-frame clones only, minus some. The sample's table shows tens of thousands of clones. V lost 4 bases and J lost 6; bases outside the gene matches: 8. Germline CDR1 reads SGHRS; CDR2 reads YFSETQ. The CDR3 runs 15 residues. These data are taken from a study of T cells in women clearing cervical HPV infection. Study information: Blood came at first lesion visit for cases, post-clearance for controls.

Study observations and caveats: Richness plus V gene abundances separated cases from controls with AUC 0.65 to 0.85. CIN3+ cases had significantly higher TCR richness than controls; evenness did not differ. TRBV6-7 abundance was lower in cases than controls (around 0.11% versus 0.16%).

The chain couples TRBV5-1 to TRBJ2-2; TRBD1 aligns across 8 bases. This TCR was sampled from a woman aged 18 to 75 with a cervical HPV16 infection that either progressed to CIN3+ or cleared (not recorded which). The specimen was blood buffy coat. The covered CDR3 bases are TGCGCCAGCAGCCCGAGGTCAGGGGGCCCCGGGGAG. Translating it yields CASSPRSGGPGE. The CDR3 in its entirety is CASSPRSGGPGELFF.